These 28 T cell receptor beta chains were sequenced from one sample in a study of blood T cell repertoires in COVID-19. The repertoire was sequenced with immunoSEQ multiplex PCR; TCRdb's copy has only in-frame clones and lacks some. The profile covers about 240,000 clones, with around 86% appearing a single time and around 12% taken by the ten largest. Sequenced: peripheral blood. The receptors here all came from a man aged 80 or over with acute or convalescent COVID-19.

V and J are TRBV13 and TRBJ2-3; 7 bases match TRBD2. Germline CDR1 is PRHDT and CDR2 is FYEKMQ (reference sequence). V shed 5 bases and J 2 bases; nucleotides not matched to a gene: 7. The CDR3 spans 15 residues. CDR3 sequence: CASSQGGSPTDTQYF. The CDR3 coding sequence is TGTGCCAGCAGCCAGGGCGGGAGCCCCACAGATACGCAGTATTTT. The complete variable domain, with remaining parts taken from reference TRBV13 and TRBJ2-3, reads AAGVIQSPRHLIKEKRETATLKCYPIPRHDTVYWYQQGPGQDPQFLISFYEKMQSDKGSIPDRFSAQQFSDYHSELNMSSLELGDSALYFCASSQGGSPTDTQYFGPGTRLTVL.

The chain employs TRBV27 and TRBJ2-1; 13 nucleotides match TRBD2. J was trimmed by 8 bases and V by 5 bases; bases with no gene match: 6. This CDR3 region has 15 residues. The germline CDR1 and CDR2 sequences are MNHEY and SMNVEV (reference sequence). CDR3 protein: CASSPGLAGRHEQFF. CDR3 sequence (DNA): TGTGCCAGCAGTCCGGGACTAGCGGGACGTCATGAGCAGTTCTTC.

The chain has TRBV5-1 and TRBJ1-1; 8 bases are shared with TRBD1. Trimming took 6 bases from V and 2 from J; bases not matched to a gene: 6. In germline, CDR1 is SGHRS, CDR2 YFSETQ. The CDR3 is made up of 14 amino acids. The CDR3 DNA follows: TGCGCCAGCACCGCCGGGACAGGAAACACTGAAGCTTTCTTT. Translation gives CASTAGTGNTEAFF. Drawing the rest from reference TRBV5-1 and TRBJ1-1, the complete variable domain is KAGVTQTPRYLIKTRGQQVTLSCSPISGHRSVSWYQQTPGQGLQFLFEYFSETQRNKGNFPGRFSGRQFSNSRSEMNVSTLELGDSALYLCASTAGTGNTEAFFGQGTRLTVV.

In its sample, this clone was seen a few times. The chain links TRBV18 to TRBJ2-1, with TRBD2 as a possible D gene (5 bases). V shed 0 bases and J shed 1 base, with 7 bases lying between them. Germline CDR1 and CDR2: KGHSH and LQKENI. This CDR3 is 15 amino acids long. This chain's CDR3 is CASSPPAESYNEQFF. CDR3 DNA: TGTGCCAGCTCACCACCAGCGGAGTCCTACAATGAGCAGTTCTTC. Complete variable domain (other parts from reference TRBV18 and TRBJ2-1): NAGVMQNPRHLVRRRGQEARLRCSPMKGHSHVYWYRQLPEEGLKFMVYLQKENIIDESGMPKERFSAEFPKEGPSILRIQQVVRGDSAAYFCASSPPAESYNEQFFGPGTRLTVL.

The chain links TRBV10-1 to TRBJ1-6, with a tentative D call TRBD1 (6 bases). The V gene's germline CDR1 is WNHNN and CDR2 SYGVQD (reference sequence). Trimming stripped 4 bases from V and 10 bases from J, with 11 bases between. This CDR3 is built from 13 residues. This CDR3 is CASSAQDSSPLHF. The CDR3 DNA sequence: TGCGCCAGCAGTGCCCAGGACAGCTCACCCCTCCACTTT.

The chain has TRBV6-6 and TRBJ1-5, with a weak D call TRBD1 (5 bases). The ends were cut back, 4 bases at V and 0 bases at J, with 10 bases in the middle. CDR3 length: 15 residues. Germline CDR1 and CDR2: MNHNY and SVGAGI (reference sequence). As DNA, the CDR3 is TGTGCCAGCAGTTGGCGGGGGGGTAGCAATCAGCCCCAGCATTTT. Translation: CASSWRGGSNQPQHF.

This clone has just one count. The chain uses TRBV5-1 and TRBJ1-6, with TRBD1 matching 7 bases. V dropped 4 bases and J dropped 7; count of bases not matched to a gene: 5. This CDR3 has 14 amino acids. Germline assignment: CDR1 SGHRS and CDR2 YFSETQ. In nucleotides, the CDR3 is TGCGCCAGCAGCCAGGGACAGAGCAATTCACCCCTCCACTTT. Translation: CASSQGQSNSPLHF.

CDR3 nucleotides: TGTGCCAGCAGCCAAGGGGGAGAGGGGGCCCGAGCTAACTATGGCTACACCTTC. This codes for CASSQGGEGARANYGYTF. V gene TRBV3-1 (or the pseudogene TRBV3-2) combines with J gene TRBJ1-2; 7 positions agree with TRBD1. V gave up 1 base and J gave up 0 bases; unmatched junction bases: 11. The germline gives CDR1 LGHDT, CDR2 YNNKEL (reference sequence). This CDR3 region has 18 residues.

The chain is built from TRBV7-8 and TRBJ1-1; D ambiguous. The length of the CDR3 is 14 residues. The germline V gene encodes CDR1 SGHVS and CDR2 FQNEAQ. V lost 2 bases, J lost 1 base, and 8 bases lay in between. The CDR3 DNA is TGTGCCAGCAGCTTAAATTTAGCGAACACTGAAGCTTTCTTT. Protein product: CASSLNLANTEAFF.

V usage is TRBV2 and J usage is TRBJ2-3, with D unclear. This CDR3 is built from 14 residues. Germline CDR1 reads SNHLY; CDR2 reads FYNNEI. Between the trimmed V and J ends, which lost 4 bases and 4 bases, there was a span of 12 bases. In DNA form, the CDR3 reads TGTGCCAGCAGTGTCCCTAGACCGCCAGATACGCAGTATTTT. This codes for CASSVPRPPDTQYF. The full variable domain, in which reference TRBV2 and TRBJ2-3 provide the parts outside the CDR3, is EPEVTQTPSHQVTQMGQEVILRCVPISNHLYFYWYRQILGQKVEFLVSFYNNEISEKSEIFDDQFSVERPDGSNFTLKIRSTKLEDSAMYFCASSVPRPPDTQYFGPGTRLTVL.

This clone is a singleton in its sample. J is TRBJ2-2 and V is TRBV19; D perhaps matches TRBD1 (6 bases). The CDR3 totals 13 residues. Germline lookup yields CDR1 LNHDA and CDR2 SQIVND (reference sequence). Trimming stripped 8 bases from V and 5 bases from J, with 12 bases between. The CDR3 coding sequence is TGTGCCAGTGGAGCAGGGGTGACCGGGGAGCTGTTTTTT. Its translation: CASGAGVTGELFF.

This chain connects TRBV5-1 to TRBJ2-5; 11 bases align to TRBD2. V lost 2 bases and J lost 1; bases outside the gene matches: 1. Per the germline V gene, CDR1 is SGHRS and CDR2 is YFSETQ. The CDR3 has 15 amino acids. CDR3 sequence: CASSFGTSGQETQYF. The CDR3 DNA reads TGCGCCAGCAGCTTCGGGACTAGCGGCCAAGAGACCCAGTACTTC.

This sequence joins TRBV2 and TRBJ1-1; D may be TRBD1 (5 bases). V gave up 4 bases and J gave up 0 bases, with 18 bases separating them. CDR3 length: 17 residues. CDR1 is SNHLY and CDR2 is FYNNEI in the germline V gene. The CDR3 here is CASSALAGMIMNTEAFF. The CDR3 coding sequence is TGTGCCAGCAGTGCGTTGGCAGGGATGATCATGAACACTGAAGCTTTCTTT.

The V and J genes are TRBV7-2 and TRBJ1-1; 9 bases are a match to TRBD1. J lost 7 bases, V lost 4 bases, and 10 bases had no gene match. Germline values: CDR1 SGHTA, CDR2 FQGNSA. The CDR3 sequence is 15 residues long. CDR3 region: CASSSTGGLGSEAFF. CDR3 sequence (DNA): TGTGCCAGCAGCTCCACAGGGGGCTTAGGCAGTGAAGCTTTCTTT.

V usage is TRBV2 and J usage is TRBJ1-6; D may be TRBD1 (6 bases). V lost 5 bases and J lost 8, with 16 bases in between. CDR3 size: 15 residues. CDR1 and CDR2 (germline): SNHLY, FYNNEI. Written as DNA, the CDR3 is TGTGCCAGCAGTAGCCGGGACACCCTGGATTCACCCCTCCACTTT. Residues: CASSSRDTLDSPLHF.

CDR3 loop: CATSDHSGRVRDTQYF. CDR3 DNA sequence: TGTGCCACCAGTGATCATTCAGGCAGGGTGAGAGATACGCAGTATTTT. The V gene is TRBV24-1, the J gene TRBJ2-3; tentative D call: TRBD1 (5 bases). The V gene lost 3 bases and the J gene lost 5 bases, with 17 bases spanning the gap. CDR1 is KGHDR and CDR2 is SFDVKD in the germline V gene. The CDR3 runs 16 residues.

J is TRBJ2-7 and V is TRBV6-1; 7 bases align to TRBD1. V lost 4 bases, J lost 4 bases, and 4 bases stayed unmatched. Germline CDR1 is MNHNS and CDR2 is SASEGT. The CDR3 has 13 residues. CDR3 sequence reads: CASSVNRGYEQYF. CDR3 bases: TGTGCCAGCAGTGTAAACAGGGGATACGAGCAGTACTTC.

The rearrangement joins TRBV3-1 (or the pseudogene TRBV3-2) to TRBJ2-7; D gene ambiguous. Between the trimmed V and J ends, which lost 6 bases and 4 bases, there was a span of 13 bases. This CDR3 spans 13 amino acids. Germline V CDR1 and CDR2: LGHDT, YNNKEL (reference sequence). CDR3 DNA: TGTGCCAGCAGTCCCGGGTCTTTTTACGAGCAGTACTTC. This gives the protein CASSPGSFYEQYF.

This CDR3 reads CASSPNRGLSGYTF. CDR3 bases: TGTGCCAGCAGTCCAAACAGGGGACTGAGCGGCTACACCTTC. The V gene is TRBV27, the J gene TRBJ1-2; TRBD1 matches 7 bases. V shed 5 bases, J shed 8 bases, and the junction held 11 bases outside the gene matches. CDR1 and CDR2 from the germline V gene are MNHEY and SMNVEV (reference sequence). The CDR3 totals 14 residues.

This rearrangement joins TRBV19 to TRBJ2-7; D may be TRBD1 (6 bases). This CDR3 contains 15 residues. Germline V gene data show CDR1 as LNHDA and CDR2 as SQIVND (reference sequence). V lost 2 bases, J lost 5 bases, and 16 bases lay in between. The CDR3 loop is CASSINTGYNDEQYF. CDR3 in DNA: TGTGCCAGTAGTATAAATACAGGGTATAACGACGAGCAGTACTTC.

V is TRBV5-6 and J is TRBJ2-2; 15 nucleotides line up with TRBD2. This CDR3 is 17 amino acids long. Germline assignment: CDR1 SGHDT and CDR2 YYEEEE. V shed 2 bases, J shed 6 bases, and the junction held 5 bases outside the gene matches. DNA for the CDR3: TGTGCCAGCAGCTTCCGGACTAGCGGGGGGGCCTCCGGGGAGCTGTTTTTT. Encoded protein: CASSFRTSGGASGELFF.

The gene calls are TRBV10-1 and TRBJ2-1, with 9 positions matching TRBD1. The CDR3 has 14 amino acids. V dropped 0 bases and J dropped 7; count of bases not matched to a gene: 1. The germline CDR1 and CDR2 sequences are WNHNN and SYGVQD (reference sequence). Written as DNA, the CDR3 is TGCGCCAGCAGTGAGTCGGGGACAGGGAATGAGCAGTTCTTC. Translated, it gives CASSESGTGNEQFF.

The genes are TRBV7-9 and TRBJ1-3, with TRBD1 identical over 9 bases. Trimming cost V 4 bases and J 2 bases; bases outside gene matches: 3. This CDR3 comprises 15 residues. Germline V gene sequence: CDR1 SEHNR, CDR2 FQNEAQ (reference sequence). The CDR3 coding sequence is TGTGCCAGCAGCTCCGGGACAGGGCCTGGAAACACCATATATTTT. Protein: CASSSGTGPGNTIYF.

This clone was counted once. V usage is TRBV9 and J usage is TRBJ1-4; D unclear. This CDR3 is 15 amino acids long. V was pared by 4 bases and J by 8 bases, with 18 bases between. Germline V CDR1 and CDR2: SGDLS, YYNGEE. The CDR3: CASSRHPNLEEKLFF. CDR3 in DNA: TGTGCCAGCAGCCGCCATCCCAATCTGGAGGAAAAACTGTTTTTT.

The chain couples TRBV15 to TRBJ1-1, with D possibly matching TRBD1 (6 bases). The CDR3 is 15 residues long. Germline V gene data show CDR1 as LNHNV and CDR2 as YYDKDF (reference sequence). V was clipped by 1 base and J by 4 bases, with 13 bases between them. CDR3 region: CATSRGQGFGTEAFF. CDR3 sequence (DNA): TGTGCCACCAGCAGAGGTCAGGGGTTCGGCACTGAAGCTTTCTTT.

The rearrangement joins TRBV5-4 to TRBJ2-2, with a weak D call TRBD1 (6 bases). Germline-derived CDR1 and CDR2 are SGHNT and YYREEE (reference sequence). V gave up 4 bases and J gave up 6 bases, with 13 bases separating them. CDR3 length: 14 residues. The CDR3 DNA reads TGTGCCAGCAGCCCAACACAGGGCCCCGGGGAGCTGTTTTTT. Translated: CASSPTQGPGELFF.

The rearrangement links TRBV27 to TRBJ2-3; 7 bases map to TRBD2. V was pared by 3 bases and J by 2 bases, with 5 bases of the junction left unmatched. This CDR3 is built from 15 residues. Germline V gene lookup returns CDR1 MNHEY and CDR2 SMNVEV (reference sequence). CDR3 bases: TGTGCCAGCAGTTTGGGGGACTACCTCACAGATACGCAGTATTTT. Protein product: CASSLGDYLTDTQYF.

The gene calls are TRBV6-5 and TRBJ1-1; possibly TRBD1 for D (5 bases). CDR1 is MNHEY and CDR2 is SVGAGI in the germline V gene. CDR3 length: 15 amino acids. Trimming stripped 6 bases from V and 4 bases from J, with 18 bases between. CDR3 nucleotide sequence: TGTGCCAGCAGCCGAGTCGGGGGTCAGTCCACTGAAGCTTTCTTT. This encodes CASSRVGGQSTEAFF.